This paragraph covers one T cell receptor beta chain sequence. Under the authors' procedure: It was from reference gene primer amplification that nucleated cell counts were estimated. Sequenced by immunoSEQ multiplex PCR; TCRdb stores in-frame clones only, minus some. That table gives V, J and clone size, and the DNA gave D and trimming. Of around 150,000 clones in the sample, 70% to 85% were seen once. These data are taken from a study of blood T cell repertoires in COVID-19. Seattle researchers signed up patients amid active infection and tracked them longitudinally. The ends were cut back, 11 bases at V and 6 bases at J, with 17 bases in the middle. Germline CDR1 reads MNHEY; CDR2 reads SVGAGI. The CDR3 spans 13 residues.

Material: peripheral blood. The source is a middle-aged woman with COVID-19, enrolled during active disease. The gene calls are TRBV6-5 and TRBJ1-5, with a possible D match to TRBD1 (5 bases). CDR3 residues: CACTSPGFQPQHF. The DNA of the CDR3 is TGTGCCTGTACCTCCCCAGGGTTTCAGCCCCAGCATTTT.